Included here is one TCR beta chain sequence, with context. This clone was seen only once. Its specific antigen is unknown. No clone much larger than this one lies a single base away; base qualities are absent. TCRbeta CDR3 regions were amplified from genomic DNA using the immunoSEQ Assay, a bias-controlled multiplex PCR. The authors' analysis ran thus. The number of nucleated cells in each sample was estimated by amplification of reference gene primers within the assay. Sequence reads were collapsed and filtered to measure the absolute abundance of every unique TCRbeta CDR3 rearrangement. For each sample, productive Simpson clonality was calculated by taking the square root of Simpson's diversity index across productive rearrangements. Held by TCRdb, this immuneACCESS table contains in-frame sequences only and omits some clones. Under half of the omission traces to an unresolved V gene where checked; the cause of the rest is unknown. The DNA gave D and trimming, while V, J and clone size come from that table. Present in this sample are roughly 40,000 clones, approximately 92% of which were seen just once. Under 9.5% of the sample rests with the top ten.

This specimen comes from a study of blood T cell repertoires in COVID-19 (dated by TCRdb to 2020 to 2022). Looking at the study overall: Collaborator samples came from the United States, Italy and Spain and covered acute and convalescent phases of COVID-19. The material from the prospective study consisted of cDNA or gDNA derived from T cells, B-cell-depleted T cells, or PBMCs. Subjects who had been exposed to COVID-19, were actively infected with it, or had recovered from it provided the deeply sampled blood TCRbeta repertoires that made up the dataset. The repertoires were released in a freely available public database meant as a resource for research on the immune response to SARS-CoV-2. The samples were drawn from two sources: the first 160 participants of the ongoing ImmuneRACE study, and 950 to 1,500 subjects contributed by 6 global collaborators. A de-identified subject ID, COVID-19 status, age in years and sex were almost always included in the sample metadata. Where available, HLA class I and class II types were obtained from metadata supplied by the sample provider rather than from assay-based typing. Results the study describes overall, beyond this receptor: The quantity of clinical and demographic metadata differed by source and by participant and was supplied without curation.

Collaborating institutions collected whole blood in K2EDTA tubes following their own protocols. Collaborator samples were shipped for TCRbeta analysis as frozen whole blood, isolated PBMCs, or DNA extracted from either sample type. The germline V gene sets CDR1 to SNHLY and CDR2 to FYNNEI. The CDR3 goes from the cysteine to the phenylalanine over 14 residues. Only the CDR3 DNA is retained, 42 bases long and in frame from the first base. V is reduced by 6 bases and J by 0 bases, leaving a spacing of 9 bases between them. This receptor chain uses TRBV2 and TRBJ1-3; TRBD1 is a possible D gene, resting on 6 matching bases. The source of this sequence is a man aged 25 to 40 with active or convalescent COVID-19. Sequencing input: peripheral blood. The CDR3 region reads CASRPQGSGNTIYF. The nucleotide sequence reads TGTGCCAGCAGGCCACAGGGCTCTGGAAACACCATATATTTT.